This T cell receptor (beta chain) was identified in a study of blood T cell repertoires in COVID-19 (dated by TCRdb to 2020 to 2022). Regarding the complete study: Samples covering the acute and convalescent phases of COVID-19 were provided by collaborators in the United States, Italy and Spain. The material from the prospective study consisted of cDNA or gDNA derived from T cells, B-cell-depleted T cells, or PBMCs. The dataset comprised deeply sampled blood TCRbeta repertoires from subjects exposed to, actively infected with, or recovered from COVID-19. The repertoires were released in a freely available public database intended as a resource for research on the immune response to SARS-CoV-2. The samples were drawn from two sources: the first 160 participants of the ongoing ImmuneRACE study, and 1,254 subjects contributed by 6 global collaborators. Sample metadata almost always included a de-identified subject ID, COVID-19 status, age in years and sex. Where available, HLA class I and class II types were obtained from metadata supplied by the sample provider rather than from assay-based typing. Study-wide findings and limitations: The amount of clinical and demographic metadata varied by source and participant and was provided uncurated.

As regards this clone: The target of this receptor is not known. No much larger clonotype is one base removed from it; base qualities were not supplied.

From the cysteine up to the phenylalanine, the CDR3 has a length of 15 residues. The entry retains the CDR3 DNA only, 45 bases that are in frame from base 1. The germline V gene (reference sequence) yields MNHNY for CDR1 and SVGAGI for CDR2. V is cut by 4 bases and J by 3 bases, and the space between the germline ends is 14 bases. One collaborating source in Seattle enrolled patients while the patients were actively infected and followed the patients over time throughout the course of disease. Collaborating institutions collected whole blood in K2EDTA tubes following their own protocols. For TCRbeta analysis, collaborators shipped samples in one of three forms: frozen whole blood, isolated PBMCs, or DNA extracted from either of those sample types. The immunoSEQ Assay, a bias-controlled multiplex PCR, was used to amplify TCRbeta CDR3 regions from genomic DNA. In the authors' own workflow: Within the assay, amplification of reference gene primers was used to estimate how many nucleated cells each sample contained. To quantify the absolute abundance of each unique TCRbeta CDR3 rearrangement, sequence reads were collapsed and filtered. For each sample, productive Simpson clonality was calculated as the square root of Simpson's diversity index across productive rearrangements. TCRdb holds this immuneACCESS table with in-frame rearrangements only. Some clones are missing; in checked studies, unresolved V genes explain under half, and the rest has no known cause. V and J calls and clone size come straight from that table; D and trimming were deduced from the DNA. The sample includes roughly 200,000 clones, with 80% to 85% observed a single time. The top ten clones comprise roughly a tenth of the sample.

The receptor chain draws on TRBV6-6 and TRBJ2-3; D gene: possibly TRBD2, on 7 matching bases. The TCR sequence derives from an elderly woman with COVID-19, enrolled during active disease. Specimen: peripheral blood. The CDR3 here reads CASSFFGGQTDTQYF. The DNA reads TGTGCCAGCAGTTTCTTCGGGGGGCAGACAGATACGCAGTATTTT.